This TCR beta chain derives from a study of T cells in Graves' hyperthyroidism and ophthalmopathy. Authors of the study amplified TCR beta CDR3 regions from RNA transcripts. Using the HTBI primer set, a first-round RT-PCR was run on the TCR CDR3. TCRdb reprocessed the multiplex PCR reads via MiXCR and lists one record per CDR3 protein. Among roughly 180,000 distinct CDR3 sequences listed, over 15% were seen once. Worth noting for this clonotype: Its target is not known. A clone one base away is much larger, so this may be a read error.

The CDR3 length is 13 residues. CDR1 LNHDA and CDR2 SQIVND come from the germline V gene (reference sequence). V was pared by 6 bases and J by 3 bases, with 5 bases of the junction left unmatched. Diagnoses rested on clinical symptoms, serum thyroxine and TRAb, thyroid ultrasound and orbital computed tomography. Study-level findings and limits: In the blood, most expanded thyroid clonotypes above 0.001 appeared as well.

V and J are TRBV19 and TRBJ2-7; 7 positions match TRBD2. Material: blood. The receptor was derived from a woman aged 45-65 years with Graves' hyperthyroidism. The CDR3: CASRGEGRYEQYF. The CDR3 DNA reads TGTGCCAGTAGAGGGGAGGGGCGCTACGAGCAGTACTTC.